This TCR beta chain stems from a study of shared clonotypes between healthy human individuals. The CDR3 is 15 amino acids. V shed 3 bases and J 2 bases; nucleotides not matched to a gene: 0. In germline, CDR1 is LNHNV, CDR2 YYDKDF (reference sequence). An assay was performed, and its level was deep. Unsorted PBMC replicate PCRs drew on 250 to 300 ng DNA, representing some 28,000 T cell genomes. Sequencing used immunoSEQ multiplex PCR; TCRdb keeps in-frame clones, though not all of them. The repertoire holds about 470,000 clones, with about four fifths as singletons. Extraction of genomic DNA in unsorted samples used 86 million or so PBMCs.

The chain employs TRBV15 and TRBJ2-1; 11 bases are shared with TRBD2. Sequenced: PBMCs. The TCR sequence derives from a woman aged 40 to 50 in good health. Some clones in this sample may be carry-over from other donors' samples. The CDR3 DNA sequence: TGTGCCACCAGCAGGACTAGCGGGACCTACAATGAGCAGTTCTTC. Protein product: CATSRTSGTYNEQFF.